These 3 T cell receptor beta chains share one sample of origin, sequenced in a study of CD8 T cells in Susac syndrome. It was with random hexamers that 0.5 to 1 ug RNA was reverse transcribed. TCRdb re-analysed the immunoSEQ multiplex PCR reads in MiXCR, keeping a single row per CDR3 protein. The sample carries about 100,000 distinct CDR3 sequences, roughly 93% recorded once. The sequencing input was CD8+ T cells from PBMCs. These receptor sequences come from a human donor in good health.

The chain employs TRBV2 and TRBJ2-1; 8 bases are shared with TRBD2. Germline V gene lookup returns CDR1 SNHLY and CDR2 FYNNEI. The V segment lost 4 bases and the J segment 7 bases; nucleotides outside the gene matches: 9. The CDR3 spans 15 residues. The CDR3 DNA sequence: TGTGCCAGCAGTGCTTCAGGGACTAGGGGAAATGAGCAGTTCTTC. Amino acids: CASSASGTRGNEQFF.

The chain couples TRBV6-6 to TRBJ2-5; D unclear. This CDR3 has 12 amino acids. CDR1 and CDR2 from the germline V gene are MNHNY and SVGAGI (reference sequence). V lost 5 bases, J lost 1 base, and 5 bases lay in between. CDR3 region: CASSQVQETQYF. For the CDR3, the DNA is TGTGCCAGCAGTCAGGTCCAAGAGACCCAGTACTTC.

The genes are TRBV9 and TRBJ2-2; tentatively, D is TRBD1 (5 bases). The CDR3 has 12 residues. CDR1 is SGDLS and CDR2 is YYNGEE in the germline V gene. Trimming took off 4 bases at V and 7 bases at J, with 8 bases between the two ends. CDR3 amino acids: CASSRGNGELFF. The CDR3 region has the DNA TGTGCCAGCAGCAGGGGTAACGGGGAGCTGTTTTTT.